The 21 T cell receptor beta chains given below trace back to one sample, sequenced in a study of cytomegalovirus exposure and HLA in healthy donors. The PCR made use of 60 Vbeta and 13 Jbeta primers. Method: immunoSEQ multiplex PCR; TCRdb's copy keeps in-frame clones and lacks some. Of 100,000 to 150,000 clones listed, roughly 80% are singletons. Sequencing was carried out using PBMCs. These TCRs come from a woman aged 45-60 years in good health and CMV-seronegative.

The V and J genes are TRBV19 and TRBJ1-1, with 9 bases lining up with TRBD1. Germline CDR1 and CDR2: LNHDA and SQIVND (reference sequence). Germline trimming cut 4 bases from V and 5 bases from J; bases unmatched to any gene: 5. The length of the CDR3 is 14 residues. The CDR3 spells CASSSTTGGTEAFF. DNA of the CDR3: TGTGCCAGTAGTAGTACGACAGGGGGAACTGAAGCTTTCTTT.

The chain employs TRBV18 and TRBJ2-3, with 9 bases identical to TRBD1. Germline V lookup: CDR1 KGHSH, CDR2 LQKENI. After removal of 3 bases from V and 6 bases from J, the junction contained 13 bases not matched to a gene. This CDR3 contains 17 residues. This CDR3 reads CASSPGQGSELEDTQYF. In nucleotides, the CDR3 is TGTGCCAGCTCACCGGGACAGGGCTCGGAGCTAGAGGATACGCAGTATTTT.

The rearrangement uses TRBV18 and TRBJ1-5; no firm D call. The V end was cut by 2 bases, the J end by 0 bases, with 5 bases between. Germline V gives CDR1 KGHSH, CDR2 LQKENI. There are 14 residues in the CDR3. CDR3 protein: CASSPGPSNQPQHF. In DNA form, the CDR3 reads TGTGCCAGCTCACCAGGGCCTAGCAATCAGCCCCAGCATTTT. Filled out from reference TRBV18 and TRBJ1-5, the complete variable domain reads NAGVMQNPRHLVRRRGQEARLRCSPMKGHSHVYWYRQLPEEGLKFMVYLQKENIIDESGMPKERFSAEFPKEGPSILRIQQVVRGDSAAYFCASSPGPSNQPQHFGDGTRLSIL.

This chain links TRBV7-2 with TRBJ1-6, with a weak D call TRBD1 (5 bases). Per germline, CDR1 SGHTA and CDR2 FQGNSA. The CDR3 consists of 17 residues. The V gene lost 3 bases and the J gene lost 4 bases, with 16 bases spanning the gap. The CDR3 loop is CASSFLDAGPYNSPLHF. Here the CDR3 DNA reads TGTGCCAGCAGCTTCTTAGACGCAGGGCCATATAATTCACCCCTCCACTTT. The full variable domain, rest sourced from reference TRBV7-2 and TRBJ1-6, is GAGVSQSPSNKVTEKGKDVELRCDPISGHTALYWYRQSLGQGLEFLIYFQGNSAPDKSGLPSDRFSAERTGGSVSTLTIQRTQQEDSAVYLCASSFLDAGPYNSPLHFGNGTRLTVT.

Of note for this clone: At the DNA level, this CDR3 is encoded by other sequences in the same sample as well. The chain uses TRBV30 and TRBJ1-5; TRBD1 is a possible D gene (5 bases). This CDR3 region has 16 residues. V lost 4 bases and J lost 0, with 16 bases in between. The germline CDR1 and CDR2 sequences are GTSNPN and SVGIG (reference sequence). CDR3 sequence (DNA): TGTGCCTGGACCACGGGGGGGTCCTATAGCAATCAGCCCCAGCATTTT. Its translation is CAWTTGGSYSNQPQHF. Looking up the rest from reference TRBV30 and TRBJ1-5 gives the full variable domain: SQTIHQWPATLVQPVGSPLSLECTVEGTSNPNLYWYRQAAGRGLQLLFYSVGIGQISSEVPQNLSASRPQDRQFILSSKKLLLSDSGFYLCAWTTGGSYSNQPQHFGDGTRLSIL.

This clone was detected a few times. The gene calls are TRBV6-5 and TRBJ1-1; the D gene is possibly TRBD1 (6 bases). The CDR3 is made up of 15 amino acids. The V and J ends lost 2 bases and 4 bases respectively, with 14 bases between them. Germline V gene lookup returns CDR1 MNHEY and CDR2 SVGAGI. The CDR3 nucleotides read TGTGCCAGCAGTTACAGGCCAGGGGATTTCACTGAAGCTTTCTTT. It yields the protein CASSYRPGDFTEAFF.

The V and J genes are TRBV6-1 and TRBJ1-5; tentatively, D is TRBD1 (6 bases). V was cut by 6 bases and J by 3 bases, with 12 bases left in between. CDR3 length equals 14 residues. Per the germline V gene, CDR1 is MNHNS and CDR2 is SASEGT. The CDR3 bases are TGTGCCAGCAGGACCGGACAGTTCAATCAGCCCCAGCATTTT. Translated: CASRTGQFNQPQHF.

V is TRBV2 and J is TRBJ1-5; D is perhaps TRBD1 (5 bases). The V end lost 7 bases, the J end lost 3 bases, and 16 bases lay between the germline ends. Germline V CDR1 and CDR2: SNHLY, FYNNEI. There are 15 residues in the CDR3. The CDR3 region has the DNA TGTGCCAGCAATGTGGGGGGGAGTAACAATCAGCCCCAGCATTTT. It is translated as CASNVGGSNNQPQHF.

The genes are TRBV7-9 and TRBJ1-5, with a possible D match to TRBD1 (5 bases). Germline assignment: CDR1 SEHNR and CDR2 FQNEAQ (reference sequence). The germline V and J ends were trimmed by 0 bases and 7 bases, with 10 bases remaining between them. This CDR3 comprises 14 residues. Written as DNA, the CDR3 is TGTGCCAGCAGCTTAGCCCAGGGAGGCCAGCCCCAGCATTTT. It codes for CASSLAQGGQPQHF.

The rearrangement joins TRBV6-6 to TRBJ2-4; 9 bases map to TRBD2. Germline V gives CDR1 MNHNY, CDR2 SVGAGI (reference sequence). The CDR3 is 13 amino acids. The CDR3 DNA reads as TGTGGTACCGGAGCGGGAGGTGGAAACATTCAGTACTTC. As protein: CGTGAGGGNIQYF.

The V gene is TRBV18, the J gene TRBJ2-4, with TRBD1 identical over 7 bases. V trimming: 3 bases; J trimming: 2 bases; junction bases outside the gene matches: 10. Germline V lookup: CDR1 KGHSH, CDR2 LQKENI. The CDR3 runs 17 residues. The CDR3 region has the DNA TGTGCCAGCTCACCCAGGGACAGCGAGTGGACCAAAAACATTCAGTACTTC. Amino acid sequence: CASSPRDSEWTKNIQYF.

The V and J genes are TRBV6-5 and TRBJ2-5; possibly TRBD2 for D (6 bases). CDR3 length equals 14 residues. In germline, CDR1 is MNHEY, CDR2 SVGAGI. Between the trimmed V and J ends, which lost 5 bases and 2 bases, there was a span of 12 bases. In DNA, the CDR3 is TGTGCCAGCAGTCGGCGGGGCCCGCAAGAGACCCAGTACTTC. It encodes CASSRRGPQETQYF.

V is TRBV27 and J is TRBJ2-3; no reliable D call. This CDR3 is built from 13 residues. Trimming pared 3 bases from V and 5 bases from J, leaving 9 bases between. CDR1 is MNHEY and CDR2 is SMNVEV in the germline V gene (reference sequence). CDR3 in DNA: TGTGCCAGCAGTTTGTGGAGACGAGATACGCAGTATTTT. Its translation is CASSLWRRDTQYF.

The genes are TRBV30 and TRBJ1-1, with D possibly being TRBD1 (5 bases). CDR1 and CDR2 from the germline V gene are GTSNPN and SVGIG (reference sequence). The CDR3 is 15 residues long. V gave up 2 bases and J gave up 0 bases, with 13 bases separating them. The CDR3 nucleotides are TGTGCCTGGAGTAATAGGACACTCATGAACACTGAAGCTTTCTTT. Translating gives CAWSNRTLMNTEAFF.

The chain links TRBV27 to TRBJ1-2; D ambiguous. V dropped 2 bases and J dropped 5 bases, with 3 bases sitting between them. The CDR3 is 11 residues long. Germline V gene lookup returns CDR1 MNHEY and CDR2 SMNVEV (reference sequence). This CDR3 is CASSLTYGYTF. CDR3 in DNA: TGTGCCAGCAGTTTAACATATGGCTACACCTTC.

The chain recombines TRBV6-5 with TRBJ1-1; D may be TRBD1 (5 bases). V lost 9 bases and J lost 1, with 15 bases in between. The germline gives CDR1 MNHEY, CDR2 SVGAGI. The CDR3 has 14 amino acids. CDR3 nucleotide sequence: TGTGCCAGTTCCCGCGGGGCTGCGAACACTGAAGCTTTCTTT. This gives the protein CASSRGAANTEAFF.

The CDR3 DNA follows: TGTGCCAGCAGCTTAAGAGACAGGGGTTACGAGCAGTACTTC. Translating it yields CASSLRDRGYEQYF. This rearrangement joins TRBV13 to TRBJ2-7, with 8 bases that match TRBD1. Germline CDR1 is PRHDT and CDR2 is FYEKMQ (reference sequence). Germline trimming cut 2 bases from V and 4 bases from J; bases unmatched to any gene: 4. The CDR3 has 14 amino acids.

The chain has TRBV9 and TRBJ2-7, with 7 bases fitting TRBD2. Germline V gene sequence: CDR1 SGDLS, CDR2 YYNGEE. V was pared by 4 bases and J by 3 bases, with 10 bases of the junction left unmatched. This CDR3 contains 15 residues. The CDR3 region has the DNA TGTGCCAGCAGCACGAGATCCGGACTAGACTACGAGCAGTACTTC. This encodes CASSTRSGLDYEQYF.

The chain has TRBV18 and TRBJ2-7, with TRBD2 identical over 7 bases. The germline gives CDR1 KGHSH, CDR2 LQKENI. The CDR3 runs to 13 residues. After removal of 3 bases from V and 3 bases from J, the junction contained 2 bases not matched to a gene. This CDR3 is CASSPTSSYEQYF. The CDR3 DNA reads as TGTGCCAGCTCACCGACTAGCAGCTACGAGCAGTACTTC.

This sequence joins TRBV25-1 and TRBJ2-3, with 8 bases that match TRBD1. Germline trimming cut 5 bases from V and 2 bases from J; bases unmatched to any gene: 12. Germline CDR1 is MGHDK and CDR2 is SYGVNS. This CDR3 is built from 17 residues. The chain's CDR3 is CASSTTGASTITDTQYF. CDR3 bases: TGTGCCAGCAGTACGACAGGGGCCTCGACTATCACAGATACGCAGTATTTT.

The chain has TRBV4-1 and TRBJ2-1, with D maybe TRBD2 (6 bases). Germline CDR1 MGHRA, CDR2 YSYEKL. This CDR3 comprises 12 residues. V lost 1 base to trimming and J lost 12 bases, with 10 bases between them. The CDR3 region is CASSQGRGVQFF. The CDR3 DNA follows: TGCGCCAGCAGCCAAGGGAGGGGTGTGCAGTTCTTC.